The 15 T cell receptor beta chains in this list originate from one sample, sequenced in a study of T cell responses to AZD1222 COVID-19 vaccine. TCRdb's copy holds only in-frame clones and misses some; the assay was immunoSEQ multiplex PCR. The sample consists of approximately 140,000 clones, roughly nine tenths of them appearing once. The sample in question was peripheral blood, obtained on day 0 of AZD1222 vaccination. The receptor source for this set is an adult in good health.

The chain links TRBV12-3 or TRBV12-4 to TRBJ2-3; D possibly corresponds to TRBD2 (6 bases). Deletions cut 4 bases from V and 4 bases from J, with 9 bases between. The CDR3 spans 13 residues. For the CDR3, the DNA is TGTGCCAGCAGTTATGGGGACTCAGATACGCAGTATTTT. This encodes CASSYGDSDTQYF.

The CDR3 protein is CASSPRGFTEAFF. In nucleotides, the CDR3 is TGTGCCAGTAGCCCCAGGGGATTCACTGAAGCTTTCTTT. J is TRBJ1-1 and V is TRBV19; D perhaps matches TRBD1 (6 bases). From germline, CDR1 is LNHDA and CDR2 SQIVND (reference sequence). Trimming took off 6 bases at V and 4 bases at J, with 12 bases between the two ends. The CDR3 totals 13 residues.

The J gene is TRBJ2-1, the V gene TRBV7-2; 14 bases are a match to TRBD2. This CDR3 spans 17 amino acids. CDR1 and CDR2 from the germline V gene are SGHTA and FQGNSA. V lost 1 base to trimming and J lost 6 bases; unmatched junction nucleotides: 5. The CDR3 DNA sequence: TGTGCCAGCAGCTTAGTGGGGACTAGCGGGAGTAGCAATGAGCAGTTCTTC. Translating gives CASSLVGTSGSSNEQFF.

CDR3 DNA sequence: TGCGCCAGCAGTGAGTGGCGGCGGGCCGGGGAGCTGTTTTTT. Translating it yields CASSEWRRAGELFF. This chain uses TRBV10-1 with TRBJ2-2, with D tentatively TRBD2 (5 bases). Deletions cut 1 base from V and 6 bases from J, with 9 bases between. The CDR3 covers 14 residues. Per the germline V gene, CDR1 is WNHNN and CDR2 is SYGVQD (reference sequence).

V and J are TRBV4-3 and TRBJ1-2, with D perhaps matching TRBD1 (5 bases). V was cut by 0 bases and J by 7 bases, with 15 bases left in between. This CDR3 contains 15 residues. From germline, CDR1 is LGHNA and CDR2 YSLEER. CDR3 nucleotides: TGCGCCAGCAGCCAAGATGGCGGGCAGGGTGGTGGCTACACCTTC. Encoded protein: CASSQDGGQGGGYTF.

V and J are TRBV4-3 and TRBJ2-2; 7 positions match TRBD1. J gave up 0 bases and V 4 bases, and 5 bases lay outside the gene matches. Germline loops: CDR1 LGHNA, CDR2 YSLEER. This CDR3 has 16 amino acids. The CDR3 protein is CASSRWDSSNTGELFF. The CDR3 region has the DNA TGCGCCAGCAGCCGGTGGGACAGCTCGAACACCGGGGAGCTGTTTTTT.

This clone was seen just once. V is TRBV7-2 and J is TRBJ2-4; 9 nucleotides agree with TRBD1. The CDR3 runs 17 residues. V gave up 1 base and J gave up 2 bases; unmatched junction bases: 6. Germline V gives CDR1 SGHTA, CDR2 FQGNSA. CDR3 amino acids: CASSLVGGQGPKNIQYF. CDR3 nucleotide sequence: TGTGCCAGCAGCTTAGTAGGGGGACAGGGTCCCAAAAACATTCAGTACTTC.

The rearrangement joins TRBV27 to TRBJ2-7; D might be TRBD2 (6 bases). Germline V gene lookup returns CDR1 MNHEY and CDR2 SMNVEV (reference sequence). Trimming shortened V by 8 bases and J by 0 bases, and 8 bases separated the two germline ends. This CDR3 spans 12 amino acids. The CDR3 protein is CASGGSSYEQYF. The DNA of the CDR3 is TGTGCCAGCGGGGGGAGCTCCTACGAGCAGTACTTC.

The chain recombines TRBV9 with TRBJ2-2; unclear D gene. Trimming removed 0 bases at V and 0 bases at J, with 15 bases between. CDR1 and CDR2 from the germline V gene are SGDLS and YYNGEE. CDR3 length: 18 residues. The CDR3 region is CASSVAGTARANTGELFF. The CDR3 DNA follows: TGTGCCAGCAGCGTAGCGGGTACGGCGCGCGCGAACACCGGGGAGCTGTTTTTT.

The chain has TRBV29-1 and TRBJ2-5, with 8 bases aligning to TRBD1. Germline assignment: CDR1 SQVTM and CDR2 ANQGSEA. V shed 7 bases and J 4 bases; nucleotides not matched to a gene: 8. The length of the CDR3 is 13 residues. The CDR3 loop is CSDILTGGETQYF. As DNA, the CDR3 is TGCAGCGATATCCTAACAGGGGGAGAGACCCAGTACTTC.

The chain links TRBV5-1 to TRBJ1-1; TRBD1 matches at 7 bases. This CDR3 is built from 15 residues. J lost 0 bases, V lost 1 base, and 3 bases had no gene match. Germline V gene sequence: CDR1 SGHRS, CDR2 YFSETQ. CDR3 protein: CASSLTGVVNTEAFF. The CDR3, as DNA: TGCGCCAGCAGCTTGACAGGGGTGGTGAACACTGAAGCTTTCTTT.

The genes are TRBV15 and TRBJ1-5; weak D call: TRBD1 (5 bases). CDR3 length: 15 amino acids. CDR1 LNHNV and CDR2 YYDKDF come from the germline V gene (reference sequence). Deletions cut 2 bases from V and 4 bases from J, with 12 bases between. The CDR3 nucleotides read TGTGCCACCAGCAGACAGATGACAGTGAATCAGCCCCAGCATTTT. It specifies CATSRQMTVNQPQHF.

The genes are TRBV6-2 or TRBV6-3 and TRBJ1-6; D not resolved. The CDR3 is made up of 15 amino acids. Trimming took 2 bases from V and 8 from J, leaving 13 bases between them. CDR1 MNHEY and CDR2 SVGEGT come from the germline V gene. Written as DNA, the CDR3 is TGTGCCAGCAGTTACGAACCTGAGGGCGATTCACCCCTCCACTTT. Translation gives CASSYEPEGDSPLHF.

The chain employs TRBV7-8 and TRBJ1-2, with D possibly TRBD1 on 5 matching bases. The germline V gene encodes CDR1 SGHVS and CDR2 FQNEAQ. The V end lost 0 bases, the J end lost 7 bases, and 15 bases lay between the germline ends. The CDR3 runs 15 residues. The CDR3 DNA sequence: TGTGCCAGCAGCTTAGCCTCGGGAGCAGACAGTGGCTACACCTTC. It is translated as CASSLASGADSGYTF. The full variable domain, in which reference TRBV7-8 and TRBJ1-2 provide the parts outside the CDR3, is GAGVSQSPRYKVAKRGQDVALRCDPISGHVSLFWYQQALGQGPEFLTYFQNEAQLDKSGLPSDRFFAERPEGSVSTLKIQRTQQEDSAVYLCASSLASGADSGYTFGSGTRLTVV.

The chain has TRBV9 and TRBJ2-2; weak D call: TRBD1 (6 bases). Deletions cut 0 bases from V and 8 bases from J, with 11 bases between. Germline V gives CDR1 SGDLS, CDR2 YYNGEE. CDR3 length: 14 residues. In nucleotides, the CDR3 is TGTGCCAGCAGCGTAGCCTCACAGGGTGGGGAGCTGTTTTTT. Its translation is CASSVASQGGELFF. Looking up the rest from reference TRBV9 and TRBJ2-2 gives the full variable domain: DSGVTQTPKHLITATGQRVTLRCSPRSGDLSVYWYQQSLDQGLQFLIQYYNGEERAKGNILERFSAQQFPDLHSELNLSSLELGDSALYFCASSVASQGGELFFGEGSRLTVL.